This T cell receptor beta chain was documented in a study of blood T cell repertoires in COVID-19. Study as a whole: The samples span acute and convalescent COVID-19 from the United States, Italy and Spain. T cells, B-cell-depleted T cells, or PBMCs provided the cDNA or gDNA that served as material.

The authors' processing: Counts of nucleated cells, estimated from reference gene primer amplification, were obtained. Only in-frame clones appear in the TCRdb table, and some are missing; sequencing was by immunoSEQ multiplex PCR. The V and J calls and clone size were taken over from that table, and D and trimming were inferred from the DNA. This table holds tens of thousands of clones, 83% found once. J lost 6 bases, V lost 9 bases, and 13 bases had no gene match. Germline V lookup: CDR1 MNHNY, CDR2 SVGAGI (reference sequence). The CDR3 has 14 residues. Sequenced input: peripheral blood. The chain links TRBV6-6 to TRBJ2-7, with TRBD1 matching 8 bases. This TCR was sampled from a man aged 80 or over with acute or convalescent COVID-19. The CDR3 loop is CASTLLGQGTEQYF. CDR3 coding DNA: TGTGCCAGTACCTTACTAGGACAGGGCACCGAGCAGTACTTC.